Below are 23 T cell receptor beta chains sequenced from a single sample in a study of shared clonotypes between healthy human individuals. Assay: immunoSEQ multiplex PCR; the TCRdb copy retains only in-frame clones and omits some. The table lists more than 2,000,000 clones, about 92% of them singletons. Sequencing was done on a sample of naive CD4+ T cells sorted from blood. As for subset: CD45RA+ positively selected. The receptors derive from a man between 18 and 35 years old in good health.

This chain joins TRBV18 and TRBJ2-5, with a weak D call TRBD1 (5 bases). This CDR3 is built from 14 residues. Trimming pared 5 bases from V and 3 bases from J, leaving 13 bases between. Germline values: CDR1 KGHSH, CDR2 LQKENI. The CDR3 region has the DNA TGTGCCAGCTCATCTAGGGGCGCGGAAGAGACCCAGTACTTC. Protein: CASSSRGAEETQYF.

The chain is built from TRBV7-2 and TRBJ2-1; no firm D call. This CDR3 has 14 residues. Germline CDR1 reads SGHTA; CDR2 reads FQGNSA. The V and J ends lost 1 base and 8 bases respectively, with 12 bases between them. This CDR3 reads CASSLEGIRDEQFF. In DNA, the CDR3 is TGTGCCAGCAGCTTAGAGGGCATTAGGGATGAGCAGTTCTTC.

The V gene is TRBV19, the J gene TRBJ1-5; TRBD1 matches 7 bases. J lost 0 bases, V lost 7 bases, and 9 bases had no gene match. CDR3 length equals 16 residues. Germline CDR1 is LNHDA and CDR2 is SQIVND (reference sequence). The CDR3 nucleotides read TGTGCCAGTACCGGGACAGTTAAGCATAGCAATCAGCCCCAGCATTTT. This translates into CASTGTVKHSNQPQHF.

The rearrangement links TRBV5-1 to TRBJ2-5; 8 bases match TRBD2. CDR3 length: 15 residues. Germline V gene lookup returns CDR1 SGHRS and CDR2 YFSETQ. Trimming removed 0 bases from V and 0 bases from J; junction bases left unmatched: 1. The CDR3 bases are TGCGCCAGCAGCTTGGGACTAGCGAACCAAGAGACCCAGTACTTC. Translated, it gives CASSLGLANQETQYF.

This clone has only a few counts. The same CDR3 arises from other DNA sequences in this sample as well. The V and J genes are TRBV11-2 and TRBJ1-5, with 9 positions matching TRBD1. The germline CDR1 and CDR2 sequences are SGHAT and FQNNGV. CDR3 size: 15 residues. V was clipped by 0 bases and J by 4 bases; unmatched bases: 1. CDR3 DNA: TGTGCCAGCAGCTTAGAAGGGACAGGGAATCAGCCCCAGCATTTT. Translating it yields CASSLEGTGNQPQHF.

The J gene is TRBJ2-7, the V gene TRBV6-1; D is uncertain. V lost 6 bases to trimming and J lost 2 bases, with 14 bases between them. The CDR3 sequence is 14 residues long. CDR1 is MNHNS, CDR2 SASEGT, per germline. The CDR3 nucleotides are TGTGCCAGCAGCCCCCCCGCAAGTGCCTACGAGCAGTACTTC. Translation: CASSPPASAYEQYF.

V gene TRBV5-6 combines with J gene TRBJ2-7; D is possibly TRBD2 (6 bases). The germline CDR1 and CDR2 sequences are SGHDT and YYEEEE. Trimming shortened V by 0 bases and J by 0 bases, and 10 bases separated the two germline ends. This CDR3 comprises 15 residues. CDR3 in amino acids: CASSLEAGSSYEQYF. Written as DNA, the CDR3 is TGTGCCAGCAGCTTGGAGGCCGGGAGCTCCTACGAGCAGTACTTC.

Of note for this clone: This same CDR3 is encoded by further DNA sequences in the sample. V is TRBV29-1 and J is TRBJ2-7; maybe TRBD2 (5 bases). Germline assignment: CDR1 SQVTM and CDR2 ANQGSEA. The CDR3 loop spans 12 amino acids. Deletions cut 7 bases from V and 2 bases from J, with 12 bases between. The CDR3 DNA reads TGCAGCGCCGCGGCGGGCCCCTACGAGCAGTACTTC. Residues: CSAAAGPYEQYF.

This clone came up a few times. This chain joins TRBV6-5 and TRBJ1-6; D ambiguous. V lost 4 bases and J 6 bases, leaving 4 bases between the germline ends. Germline lookup yields CDR1 MNHEY and CDR2 SVGAGI. The CDR3 contains 12 residues. In nucleotides, the CDR3 is TGTGCCAGCAGTTGGCCTAATTCACCCCTCCACTTT. This encodes CASSWPNSPLHF.

Of note for this clone: Other DNA sequences in this sample translate to the same CDR3. J is TRBJ1-6 and V is TRBV30, with 9 nucleotides matching TRBD1. The CDR3 spans 13 residues. Trimming cost V 4 bases and J 7 bases; bases outside gene matches: 2. From germline, CDR1 is GTSNPN and CDR2 SVGIG (reference sequence). The CDR3 sequence is CAWTGTGNSPLHF. DNA of the CDR3: TGTGCCTGGACAGGGACAGGGAATTCACCCCTCCACTTT.

The J gene is TRBJ1-3, the V gene TRBV18, with TRBD1 matching 9 bases. V lost 3 bases and J lost 4; bases outside the gene matches: 7. Germline CDR1 and CDR2: KGHSH and LQKENI. There are 16 residues in the CDR3. The DNA for the CDR3 is TGTGCCAGCTCACCGCTCCCGGGACAGGGAGGAAACACCATATATTTT. This sequence encodes CASSPLPGQGGNTIYF.

The count of this clone is one. The chain carries TRBV11-2 and TRBJ2-1; 7 bases match TRBD2. This CDR3 region has 16 residues. After removal of 1 base from V and 4 bases from J, the junction contained 7 bases not matched to a gene. Germline V gene lookup returns CDR1 SGHAT and CDR2 FQNNGV. The DNA for the CDR3 is TGTGCCAGCAGCTTAGCGGCTAGCGGCGTATACAATGAGCAGTTCTTC. Encoded protein: CASSLAASGVYNEQFF.

The chain links TRBV7-3 to TRBJ1-1; 8 bases map to TRBD1. V trimming: 5 bases; J trimming: 8 bases; junction bases outside the gene matches: 7. CDR1 and CDR2 (germline): SGHTA, FQGTGA. This CDR3 is 13 amino acids long. CDR3 nucleotides: TGTGCCAGCAGCACCAACCAGGGGGCCGAAGCTTTCTTT. It translates to CASSTNQGAEAFF.

The chain has TRBV7-2 and TRBJ1-1, with TRBD1 as a possible D gene (5 bases). The ends were cut back, 10 bases at V and 3 bases at J, with 18 bases in the middle. CDR1 and CDR2 (germline): SGHTA, FQGNSA. The CDR3 totals 14 residues. CDR3 residues: CATSIGVPDTEAFF. The CDR3, as DNA: TGTGCCACCTCAATAGGGGTGCCGGACACTGAAGCTTTCTTT.

V and J are TRBV5-1 and TRBJ2-2; unclear D gene. The V gene lost 4 bases and the J gene lost 3 bases, with 7 bases spanning the gap. This CDR3 is 13 amino acids long. In germline, CDR1 is SGHRS, CDR2 YFSETQ. The CDR3, as DNA: TGCGCCAGCAGCACGGTGGACACCGGGGAGCTGTTTTTT. This gives the protein CASSTVDTGELFF.

A word on this clone: Other DNA sequences in this sample translate to the same CDR3. For the CDR3, the DNA is TGTGCCAGCAGCATCCAGGGTGCCTACGAGCAGTACTTC. Amino acid sequence: CASSIQGAYEQYF. This chain links TRBV5-4 with TRBJ2-7, with D possibly being TRBD1 (5 bases). Looked up from germline, CDR1 is SGHNT and CDR2 is YYREEE (reference sequence). Trimming took off 4 bases at V and 2 bases at J, with 10 bases between the two ends. This CDR3 is built from 13 residues.

This clone was detected a few times. The chain carries TRBV30 and TRBJ1-1; D gene uncertain. V was shortened by 4 bases and J by 5 bases, with 11 bases between the two germline ends. CDR1 and CDR2 (germline): GTSNPN, SVGIG (reference sequence). The CDR3 length is 12 residues. Here the CDR3 reads CAWTQGATEAFF. CDR3 coding DNA: TGTGCCTGGACCCAAGGAGCGACTGAAGCTTTCTTT.

The gene calls are TRBV11-2 and TRBJ2-2; tentative D call: TRBD1 (6 bases). The CDR3 is made up of 14 amino acids. Germline CDR1 is SGHAT and CDR2 is FQNNGV. V gave up 5 bases and J gave up 2 bases, with 9 bases separating them. CDR3 residues: CASSLDRNTGELFF. CDR3 coding DNA: TGTGCCAGCAGCCTGGACAGAAACACCGGGGAGCTGTTTTTT.

The gene calls are TRBV7-2 and TRBJ2-7; no firm D call. V was shortened by 2 bases and J by 3 bases, with 14 bases between the two germline ends. There are 15 residues in the CDR3. Germline loops: CDR1 SGHTA, CDR2 FQGNSA. CDR3 sequence: CASSLIALSGYEQYF. The CDR3 DNA follows: TGTGCCAGCAGCTTAATTGCATTATCAGGCTACGAGCAGTACTTC.

The chain uses TRBV27 and TRBJ2-1, with TRBD1 matching over 7 bases. Germline V lookup: CDR1 MNHEY, CDR2 SMNVEV (reference sequence). V gave up 8 bases and J gave up 7 bases; unmatched junction bases: 17. The length of the CDR3 is 16 residues. CDR3 sequence reads: CASYPLSTGFVNEQFF. Here the CDR3 DNA reads TGTGCCAGCTACCCCTTATCGACAGGGTTTGTGAATGAGCAGTTCTTC.

In regard to this clone: This specimen includes other DNA sequences encoding the same CDR3. This chain joins TRBV18 and TRBJ2-7; tentative D call: TRBD2 (6 bases). The CDR3 has 14 amino acids. Germline V CDR1 and CDR2: KGHSH, LQKENI. The V end was cut by 3 bases, the J end by 2 bases, with 11 bases between. CDR3 sequence (DNA): TGTGCCAGCTCACCCCAGGGAGGCACCTACGAGCAGTACTTC. Translating it yields CASSPQGGTYEQYF.

The rearrangement uses TRBV18 and TRBJ1-2; 7 bases are a match to TRBD1. This CDR3 is built from 14 residues. The V and J ends lost 3 bases and 6 bases, in that order; junction bases with no gene match: 7. Per the germline V gene, CDR1 is KGHSH and CDR2 is LQKENI. CDR3 loop: CASSPTGSDDGYTF. Written as DNA, the CDR3 is TGTGCCAGCTCACCGACAGGGTCTGACGATGGCTACACCTTC.

The chain employs TRBV27 and TRBJ2-7; the D gene is possibly TRBD1 (6 bases). Germline values: CDR1 MNHEY, CDR2 SMNVEV (reference sequence). With 3 bases removed from V and 6 bases from J, the gap between germline ends came to 18 bases. The length of the CDR3 is 15 residues. CDR3 coding DNA: TGTGCCAGCAGTTTGGTGAAACAGGGCTTGGCCGAGCAGTACTTC. It is translated as CASSLVKQGLAEQYF.